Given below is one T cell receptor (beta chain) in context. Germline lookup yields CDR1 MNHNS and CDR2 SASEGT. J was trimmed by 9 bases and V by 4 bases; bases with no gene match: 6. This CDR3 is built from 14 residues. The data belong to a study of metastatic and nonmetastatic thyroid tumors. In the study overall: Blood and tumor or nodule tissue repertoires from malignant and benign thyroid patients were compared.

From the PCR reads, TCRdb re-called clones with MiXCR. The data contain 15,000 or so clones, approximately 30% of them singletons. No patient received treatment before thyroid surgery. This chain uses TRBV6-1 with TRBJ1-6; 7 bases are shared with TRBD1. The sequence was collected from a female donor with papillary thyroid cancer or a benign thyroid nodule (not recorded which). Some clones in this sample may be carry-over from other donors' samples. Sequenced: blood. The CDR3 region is CASSATGVISPLHF. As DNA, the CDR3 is TGTGCCAGCAGTGCTACAGGGGTAATTTCACCCCTCCACTTT.